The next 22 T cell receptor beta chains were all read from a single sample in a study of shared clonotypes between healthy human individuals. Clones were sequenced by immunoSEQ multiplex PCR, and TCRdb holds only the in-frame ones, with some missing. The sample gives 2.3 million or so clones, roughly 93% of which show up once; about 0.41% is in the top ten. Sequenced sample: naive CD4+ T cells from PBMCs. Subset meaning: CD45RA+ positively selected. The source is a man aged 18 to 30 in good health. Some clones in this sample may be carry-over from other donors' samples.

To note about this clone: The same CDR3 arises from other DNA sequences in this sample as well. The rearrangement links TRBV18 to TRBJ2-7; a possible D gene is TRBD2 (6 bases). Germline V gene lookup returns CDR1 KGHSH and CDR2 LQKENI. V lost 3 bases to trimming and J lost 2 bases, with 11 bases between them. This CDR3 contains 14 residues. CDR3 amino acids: CASSPPGGAYEQYF. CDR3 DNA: TGTGCCAGCTCACCGCCCGGGGGTGCCTACGAGCAGTACTTC.

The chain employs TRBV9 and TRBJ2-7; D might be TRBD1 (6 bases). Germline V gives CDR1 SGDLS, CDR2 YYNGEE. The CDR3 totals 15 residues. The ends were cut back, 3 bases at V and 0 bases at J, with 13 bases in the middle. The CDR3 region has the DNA TGTGCCAGCAGCGCCTCTTACAGGGACTCCTACGAGCAGTACTTC. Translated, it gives CASSASYRDSYEQYF.

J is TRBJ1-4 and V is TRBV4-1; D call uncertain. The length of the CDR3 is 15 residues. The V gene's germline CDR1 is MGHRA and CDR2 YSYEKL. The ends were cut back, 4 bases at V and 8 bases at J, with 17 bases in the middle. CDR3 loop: CASSRPVGNGEKLFF. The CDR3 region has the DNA TGCGCCAGCAGCCGCCCAGTGGGTAATGGGGAAAAACTGTTTTTT.

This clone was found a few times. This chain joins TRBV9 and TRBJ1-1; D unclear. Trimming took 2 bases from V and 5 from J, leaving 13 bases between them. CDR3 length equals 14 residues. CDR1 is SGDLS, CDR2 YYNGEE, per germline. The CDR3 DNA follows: TGTGCCAGCAGCGTCGCCCCCCGGCGGACTGAAGCTTTCTTT. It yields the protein CASSVAPRRTEAFF.

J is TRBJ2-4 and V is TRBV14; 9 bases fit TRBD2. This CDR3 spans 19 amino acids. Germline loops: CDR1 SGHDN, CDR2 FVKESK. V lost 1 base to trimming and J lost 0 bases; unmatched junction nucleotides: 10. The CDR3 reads CASSQVRLAGLLAKNIQYF. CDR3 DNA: TGTGCCAGCAGCCAAGTCCGTCTAGCGGGGTTACTAGCCAAAAACATTCAGTACTTC.

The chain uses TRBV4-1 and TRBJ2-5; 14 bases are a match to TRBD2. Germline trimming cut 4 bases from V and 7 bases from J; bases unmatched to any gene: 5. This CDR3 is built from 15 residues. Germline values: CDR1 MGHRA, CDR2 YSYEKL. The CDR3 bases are TGCGCCAGCAGCCTGACTAGCGGGAGGGCGGGGACCCAGTACTTC. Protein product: CASSLTSGRAGTQYF.

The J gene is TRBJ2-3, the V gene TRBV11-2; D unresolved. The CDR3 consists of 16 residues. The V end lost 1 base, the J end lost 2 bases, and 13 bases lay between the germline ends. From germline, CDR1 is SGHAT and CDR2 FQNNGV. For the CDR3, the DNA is TGTGCCAGCAGCTTAGTGTACCGGCGAGACACAGATACGCAGTATTTT. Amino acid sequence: CASSLVYRRDTDTQYF.

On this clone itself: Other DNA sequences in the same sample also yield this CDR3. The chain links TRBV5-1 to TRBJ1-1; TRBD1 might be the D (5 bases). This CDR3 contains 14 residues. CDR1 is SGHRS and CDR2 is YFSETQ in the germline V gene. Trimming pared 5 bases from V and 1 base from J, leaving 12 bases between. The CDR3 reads CASSTGTSNTEAFF. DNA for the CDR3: TGCGCCAGCAGTACCGGGACCTCGAACACTGAAGCTTTCTTT.

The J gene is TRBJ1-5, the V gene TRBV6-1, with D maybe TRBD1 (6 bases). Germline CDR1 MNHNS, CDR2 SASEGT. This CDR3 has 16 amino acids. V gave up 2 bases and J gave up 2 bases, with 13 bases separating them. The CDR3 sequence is CASSETGFSGNQPQHF. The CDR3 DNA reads TGTGCCAGCAGTGAAACAGGGTTTTCGGGCAATCAGCCCCAGCATTTT.

DNA of the CDR3: TGTGCCAGTTATTTCGGGAGGGCCTTCGATGAGCAGTTCTTC. Encoded protein: CASYFGRAFDEQFF. V gene TRBV11-2 combines with J gene TRBJ2-1; 8 nucleotides agree with TRBD2. J gave up 8 bases and V 9 bases, and 12 bases lay outside the gene matches. CDR1 is SGHAT, CDR2 FQNNGV, per germline. This CDR3 spans 14 amino acids.

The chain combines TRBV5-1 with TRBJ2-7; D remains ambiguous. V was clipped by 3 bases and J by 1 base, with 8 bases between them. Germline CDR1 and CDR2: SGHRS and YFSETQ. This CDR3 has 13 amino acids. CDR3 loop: CASSWAESYEQYF. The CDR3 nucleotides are TGCGCCAGCAGCTGGGCAGAGTCCTACGAGCAGTACTTC.

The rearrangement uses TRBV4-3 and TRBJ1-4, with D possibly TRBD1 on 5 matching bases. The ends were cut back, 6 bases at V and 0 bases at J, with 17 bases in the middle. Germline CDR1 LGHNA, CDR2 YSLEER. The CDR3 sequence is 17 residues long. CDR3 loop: CASRKGGALATNEKLFF. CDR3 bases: TGCGCCAGCAGAAAGGGAGGGGCGCTCGCAACTAATGAAAAACTGTTTTTT.

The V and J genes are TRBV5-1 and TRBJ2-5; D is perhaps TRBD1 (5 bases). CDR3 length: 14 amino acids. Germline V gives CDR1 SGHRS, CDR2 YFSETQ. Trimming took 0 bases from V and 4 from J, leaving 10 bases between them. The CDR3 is CASSLGGIRETQYF. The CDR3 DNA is TGCGCCAGCAGCTTGGGGGGCATAAGAGAGACCCAGTACTTC.

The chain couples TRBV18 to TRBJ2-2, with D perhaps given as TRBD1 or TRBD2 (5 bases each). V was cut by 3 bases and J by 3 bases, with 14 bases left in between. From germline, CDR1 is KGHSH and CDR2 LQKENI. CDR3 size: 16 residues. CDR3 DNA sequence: TGTGCCAGCTCACCTGGGACGGGAAGAGACACCGGGGAGCTGTTTTTT. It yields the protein CASSPGTGRDTGELFF.

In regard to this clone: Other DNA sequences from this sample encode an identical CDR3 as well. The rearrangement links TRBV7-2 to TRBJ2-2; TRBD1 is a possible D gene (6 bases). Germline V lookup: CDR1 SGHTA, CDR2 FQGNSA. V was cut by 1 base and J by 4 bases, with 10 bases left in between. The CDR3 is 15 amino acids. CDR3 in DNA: TGTGCCAGCAGCTTAGTTGGGGGCGTCACCGGGGAGCTGTTTTTT. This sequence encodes CASSLVGGVTGELFF.

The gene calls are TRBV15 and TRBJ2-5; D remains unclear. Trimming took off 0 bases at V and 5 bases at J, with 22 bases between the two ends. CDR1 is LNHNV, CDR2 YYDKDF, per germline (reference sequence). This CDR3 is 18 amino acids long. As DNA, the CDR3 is TGTGCCACCAGCAGAGAAGGAGATGGAACTAAAAAAGGGGAGACCCAGTACTTC. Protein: CATSREGDGTKKGETQYF.

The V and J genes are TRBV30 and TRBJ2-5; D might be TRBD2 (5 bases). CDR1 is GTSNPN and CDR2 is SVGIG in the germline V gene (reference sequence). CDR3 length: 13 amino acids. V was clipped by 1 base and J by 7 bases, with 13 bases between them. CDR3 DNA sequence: TGTGCCTGGAGTGCGGAGCGGACCGGGACCCAGTACTTC. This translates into CAWSAERTGTQYF.

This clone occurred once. The CDR3 bases are TGCAGCGTTGTGGACCCTGGGGAGACCCAGTACTTC. It translates to CSVVDPGETQYF. The V gene is TRBV29-1, the J gene TRBJ2-5; D remains ambiguous. This CDR3 comprises 12 residues. The V gene lost 4 bases and the J gene lost 5 bases, with 11 bases spanning the gap. Germline values: CDR1 SQVTM, CDR2 ANQGSEA.

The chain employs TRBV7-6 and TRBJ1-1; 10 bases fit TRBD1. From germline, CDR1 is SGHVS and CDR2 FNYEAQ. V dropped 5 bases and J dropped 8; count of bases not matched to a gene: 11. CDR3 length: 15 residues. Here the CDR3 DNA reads TGTGCCAGCAGCGTCCGACAGGGGGCGGTAGGGGAAGCTTTCTTT. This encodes CASSVRQGAVGEAFF.

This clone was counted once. The CDR3 DNA is TGTGCCAGTAGTCCGGAACTAGCCAAAAACATTCAGTACTTC. It translates to CASSPELAKNIQYF. The chain carries TRBV19 and TRBJ2-4; no definite D call. Germline-derived CDR1 and CDR2 are LNHDA and SQIVND (reference sequence). The CDR3 totals 14 residues. Deletions cut 5 bases from V and 0 bases from J, with 8 bases between.

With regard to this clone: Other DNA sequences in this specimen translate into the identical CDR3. In DNA form, the CDR3 reads TGTGCCAGCAGCTTACAGCCTAACTATGGCTACACCTTC. This gives the protein CASSLQPNYGYTF. The chain carries TRBV28 and TRBJ1-2, with unresolved D. The length of the CDR3 is 13 residues. Germline CDR1 and CDR2: MDHEN and SYDVKM. Trimming shortened V by 6 bases and J by 0 bases, and 8 bases separated the two germline ends.

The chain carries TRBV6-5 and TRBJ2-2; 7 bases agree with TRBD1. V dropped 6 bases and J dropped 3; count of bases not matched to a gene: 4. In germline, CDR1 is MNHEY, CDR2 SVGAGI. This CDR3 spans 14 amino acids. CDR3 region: CASRRDSYTGELFF. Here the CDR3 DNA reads TGTGCCAGCAGGAGGGACAGCTACACCGGGGAGCTGTTTTTT.